This TCR beta chain was obtained from a study of blood T cell repertoires in COVID-19. Per the germline V gene, CDR1 is MDHEN and CDR2 is SYDVKM. This CDR3 is built from 15 residues. The trim removed 2 bases at V and 5 bases at J, leaving 5 bases unmatched. Profiled with immunoSEQ multiplex PCR; TCRdb holds only in-frame clones, not every one. Of about 250,000 clones in the sample, approximately 84% were seen once. The specimen sequenced was PBMCs or T cells enriched from blood (not recorded which). This rearrangement joins TRBV28 to TRBJ1-2, with TRBD1 matching over 10 bases. This TCR was sampled from a man aged 18 to 29 who had recovered from COVID-19. The CDR3 DNA is TGTGCCAGCAGTTTACTGACAGGGGGCGCGTATGGCTACACCTTC. Translated: CASSLLTGGAYGYTF.